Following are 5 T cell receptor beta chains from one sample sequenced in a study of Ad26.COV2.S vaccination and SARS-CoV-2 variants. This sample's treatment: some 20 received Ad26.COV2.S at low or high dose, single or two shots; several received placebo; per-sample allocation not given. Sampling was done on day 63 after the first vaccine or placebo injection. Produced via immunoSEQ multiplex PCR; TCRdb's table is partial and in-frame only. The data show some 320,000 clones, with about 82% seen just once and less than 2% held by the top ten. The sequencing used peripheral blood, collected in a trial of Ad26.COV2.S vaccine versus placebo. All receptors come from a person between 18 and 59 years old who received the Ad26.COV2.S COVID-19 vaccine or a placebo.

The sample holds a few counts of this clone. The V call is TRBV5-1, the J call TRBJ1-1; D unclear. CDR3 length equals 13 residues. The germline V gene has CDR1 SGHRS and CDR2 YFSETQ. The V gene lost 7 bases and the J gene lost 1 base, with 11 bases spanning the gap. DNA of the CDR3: TGCGCCAGCCGGACTAACCCGAACACTGAAGCTTTCTTT. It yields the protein CASRTNPNTEAFF.

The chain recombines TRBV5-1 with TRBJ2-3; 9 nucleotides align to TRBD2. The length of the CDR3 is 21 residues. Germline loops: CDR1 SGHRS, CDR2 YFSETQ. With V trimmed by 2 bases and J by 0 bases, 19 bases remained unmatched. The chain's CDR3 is CASSFKVKRGAAPSSTDTQYF. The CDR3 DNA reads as TGCGCCAGCAGCTTCAAGGTGAAGCGGGGGGCGGCCCCCTCTAGCACAGATACGCAGTATTTT. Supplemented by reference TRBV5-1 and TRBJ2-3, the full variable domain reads KAGVTQTPRYLIKTRGQQVTLSCSPISGHRSVSWYQQTPGQGLQFLFEYFSETQRNKGNFPGRFSGRQFSNSRSEMNVSTLELGDSALYLCASSFKVKRGAAPSSTDTQYFGPGTRLTVL.

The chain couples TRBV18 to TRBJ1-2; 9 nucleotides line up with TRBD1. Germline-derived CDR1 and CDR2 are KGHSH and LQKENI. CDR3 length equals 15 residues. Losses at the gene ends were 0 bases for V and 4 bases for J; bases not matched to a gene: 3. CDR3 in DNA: TGTGCCAGCTCACCACCGGAGACAGGGGGCTATGGCTACACCTTC. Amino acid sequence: CASSPPETGGYGYTF.

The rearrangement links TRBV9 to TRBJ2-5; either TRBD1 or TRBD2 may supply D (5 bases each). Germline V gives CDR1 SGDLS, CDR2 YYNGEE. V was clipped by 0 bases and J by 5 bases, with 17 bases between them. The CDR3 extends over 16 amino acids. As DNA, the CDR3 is TGTGCCAGCAGCGTAGGAAGGGGAGCTAGCAGGGAGACCCAGTACTTC. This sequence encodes CASSVGRGASRETQYF.

This CDR3 reads CSVETGGDQPQHF. CDR3 nucleotides: TGCAGCGTTGAAACGGGGGGGGACCAGCCCCAGCATTTT. The gene calls are TRBV29-1 and TRBJ1-5, with D perhaps matching TRBD1 (5 bases). V lost 2 bases and J 7 bases, leaving 12 bases between the germline ends. Germline values: CDR1 SQVTM, CDR2 ANQGSEA. The CDR3 is made up of 13 amino acids.